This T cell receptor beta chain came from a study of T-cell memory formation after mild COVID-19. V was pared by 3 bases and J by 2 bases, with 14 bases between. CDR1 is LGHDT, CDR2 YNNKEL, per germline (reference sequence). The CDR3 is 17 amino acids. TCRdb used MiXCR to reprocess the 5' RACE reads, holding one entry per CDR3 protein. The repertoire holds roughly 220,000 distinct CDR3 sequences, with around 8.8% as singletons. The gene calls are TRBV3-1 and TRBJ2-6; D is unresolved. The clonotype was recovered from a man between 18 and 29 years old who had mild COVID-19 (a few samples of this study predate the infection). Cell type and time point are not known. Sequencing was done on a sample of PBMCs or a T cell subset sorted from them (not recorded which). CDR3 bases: TGTGCCAGCAGCCAGAACGTCCCAGGAGCTGGGGCCAACGTCCTGACTTTC. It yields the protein CASSQNVPGAGANVLTF.